Described below is a single TCR beta chain sequence and its context. These data are taken from a study of response to subunit inactivated influenza vaccine. TCRdb called the RT-PCR reads again in MiXCR, with one record for every CDR3 protein. The sample carries hundreds of thousands of distinct CDR3 sequences, approximately 10% recorded once. From germline, CDR1 is DFQATT and CDR2 SNEGSKA (reference sequence). After removal of 5 bases from V and 3 bases from J, the junction contained 10 bases not matched to a gene. CDR3 length: 14 amino acids. The same sample was also used in a study of T cells expressing NK-cell markers. According to that study: Libraries used 5'RACE template switching adding universal primer site and UMIs. The study found these clonotypes also leading the CD3+CD56-NKG2C+ fraction in several donors.

The source of this sequence is a man aged 45 to 65 who received an inactivated influenza vaccine. The sequencing used PBMCs from blood, collected on the day of vaccination. J is TRBJ2-7 and V is TRBV20-1; 7 bases agree with TRBD1. The CDR3 region is CSAQRGQGGYEQYF. The CDR3 DNA follows: TGCAGTGCTCAGAGGGGGCAGGGTGGCTACGAGCAGTACTTC.